This passage covers 14 T cell receptor beta chains from one sample sequenced in a study of T cell responses to AZD1222 COVID-19 vaccine (dated by TCRdb to the early 2020s). Libraries came from the immunoSEQ multiplex PCR assay. TCRdb took this table from immuneACCESS and kept in-frame rearrangements with V and J called. Such tables lack part of the clones; where checked against another copy, unresolved V genes explain under half of the gap, and the rest is unexplained. The sample has about 140,000 clones on record, more than 80% of them singletons. More than 0.8% of the sample belongs to the ten largest clones. The time point label, as the study defines it: baseline before first vaccination. In light of the paper, this sample's treatment or condition label describes: meningococcal conjugate vaccine given as trial control. This material consisted of peripheral blood, taken on day 0 of MenACWY control vaccination. These receptors were collected from an adult in good health.

CDR3 loop: CAWSLTNSNQPQHF. CDR3 sequence (DNA): TGTGCCTGGAGTTTAACAAATAGCAATCAGCCCCAGCATTTT. The rearrangement uses TRBV30 and TRBJ1-5; D call uncertain. The ends were cut back, 2 bases at V and 0 bases at J, with 8 bases in the middle. The V gene's germline CDR1 is GTSNPN and CDR2 SVGIG (reference sequence). The CDR3 is made up of 14 amino acids.

The V and J genes are TRBV6-2 or TRBV6-3 and TRBJ2-1, with no clear D. The V gene lost 4 bases and the J gene lost 6 bases, with 16 bases spanning the gap. Germline values: CDR1 MNHEY, CDR2 SVGEGT. This CDR3 has 15 residues. This CDR3 reads CASSFTFLRANEQFF. For the CDR3, the DNA is TGTGCCAGCAGTTTCACATTTCTAAGGGCCAATGAGCAGTTCTTC.

The J gene is TRBJ2-5, the V gene TRBV24-1; tentatively, D is TRBD1 (6 bases). Trimming took off 9 bases at V and 4 bases at J, with 23 bases between the two ends. The CDR3 sequence is 16 residues long. Germline V gene lookup returns CDR1 KGHDR and CDR2 SFDVKD. CDR3 DNA sequence: TGTGCCACCGTAGGTCTACAGGGAATTGATGCAGAGACCCAGTACTTC. This codes for CATVGLQGIDAETQYF.

This clone has just a few counts. J is TRBJ2-3 and V is TRBV3-1 (or the pseudogene TRBV3-2), with D perhaps TRBD1 or TRBD2 (6 bases each). Germline-derived CDR1 and CDR2 are LGHDT and YNNKEL (reference sequence). This CDR3 contains 15 residues. Trimming took 4 bases from V and 1 from J, leaving 12 bases between them. CDR3 DNA: TGTGCCAGCAGCCCCGGAGGGGGACGCACAGATACGCAGTATTTT. Its protein product is CASSPGGGRTDTQYF.

The V gene is TRBV7-8, the J gene TRBJ2-3; D gene ambiguous. Deletions cut 5 bases from V and 2 bases from J, with 5 bases between. Germline-derived CDR1 and CDR2 are SGHVS and FQNEAQ. This CDR3 spans 12 amino acids. The CDR3 sequence: CASSPYTDTQYF. The CDR3 DNA is TGTGCCAGCAGCCCCTACACAGATACGCAGTATTTT.

This sequence joins TRBV15 and TRBJ2-3; 7 nucleotides align to TRBD1. From germline, CDR1 is LNHNV and CDR2 YYDKDF (reference sequence). The CDR3 is made up of 17 amino acids. With 2 bases clipped from V and 0 bases from J, the junction kept 8 bases outside the gene matches. The CDR3 nucleotides are TGTGCCACCAGCAGACCTACAAGGACAGGAAGCACAGATACGCAGTATTTT. Residues: CATSRPTRTGSTDTQYF. Complete variable domain (other parts from reference TRBV15 and TRBJ2-3): DAMVIQNPRYQVTQFGKPVTLSCSQTLNHNVMYWYQQKSSQAPKLLFHYYDKDFNNEADTPDNFQSRRPNTSFCFLDIRSPGLGDTAMYLCATSRPTRTGSTDTQYFGPGTRLTVL.

The rearrangement joins TRBV7-2 to TRBJ2-5, with D tentatively TRBD1 (5 bases). The V end was cut by 2 bases, the J end by 1 base, with 17 bases between. Germline V gene sequence: CDR1 SGHTA, CDR2 FQGNSA. The CDR3 has 17 amino acids. The CDR3 DNA sequence: TGTGCCAGCAGCTTATTCCTTCGCCTACAGGCCCAAGAGACCCAGTACTTC. Translating it yields CASSLFLRLQAQETQYF.

CDR3 sequence: CASSPFRGLYEQYF. CDR3 nucleotides: TGCGCCAGCAGTCCTTTCAGGGGGCTCTACGAGCAGTACTTC. The chain uses TRBV10-1 and TRBJ2-7, with 8 bases that match TRBD1. With 5 bases clipped from V and 3 bases from J, the junction kept 6 bases outside the gene matches. The CDR3 contains 14 residues. The germline gives CDR1 WNHNN, CDR2 SYGVQD (reference sequence).

The rearrangement links TRBV6-4 to TRBJ2-3; D may be TRBD2 (5 bases). The CDR3 is 14 residues long. Trimming shortened V by 7 bases and J by 3 bases, and 14 bases separated the two germline ends. Germline CDR1 and CDR2: MRHNA and SNTAGT. CDR3: CASTPRVLTDTQYF. CDR3 coding DNA: TGTGCCAGCACTCCGCGGGTTCTTACAGATACGCAGTATTTT.

The CDR3 loop reads CASSQVSVFGGSSYNEQFF. The CDR3 bases are TGCGCCAGCAGCCAAGTCTCTGTCTTCGGGGGTAGCTCCTACAATGAGCAGTTCTTC. The chain has TRBV4-1 and TRBJ2-1; D perhaps matches TRBD2 (6 bases). Per the germline V gene, CDR1 is MGHRA and CDR2 is YSYEKL. The germline V and J ends were trimmed by 1 base and 0 bases, with 19 bases remaining between them. This CDR3 region has 19 residues.

The V and J genes are TRBV19 and TRBJ1-4; 9 bases align to TRBD1. V was pared by 6 bases and J by 8 bases, with 7 bases of the junction left unmatched. CDR3 length equals 14 residues. Germline V CDR1 and CDR2: LNHDA, SQIVND (reference sequence). DNA for the CDR3: TGTGCCAGTAGCAGGGGACAGGGATTCGAAAAACTGTTTTTT. It codes for CASSRGQGFEKLFF.

The genes are TRBV4-1 and TRBJ1-5; 10 nucleotides match TRBD1. Germline values: CDR1 MGHRA, CDR2 YSYEKL. V was clipped by 3 bases and J by 5 bases; unmatched bases: 7. The CDR3 consists of 16 residues. The CDR3 spells CASSHGPGQGYQPQHF. CDR3 nucleotides: TGCGCCAGCAGCCACGGACCGGGACAGGGGTATCAGCCCCAGCATTTT.

As to this clone: The junction does not match germline at one end; this may be a read error. The gene calls are TRBV4-1 and TRBJ1-1; no clear D gene. The V gene's germline CDR1 is MGHRA and CDR2 YSYEKL. The CDR3 is made up of 15 amino acids. CDR3 sequence: CASSQDRAPNNEAFF. CDR3 sequence (DNA): TGCGCCAGCAGCCAAGATCGGGCCCCTAACAATGAAGCTTTCTTT.

The chain links TRBV19 to TRBJ1-5; D not certain. Germline CDR1 LNHDA, CDR2 SQIVND (reference sequence). The CDR3 length is 15 residues. V was cut by 3 bases and J by 0 bases, with 9 bases left in between. CDR3 sequence: CASSIPGRSNQPQHF. CDR3 in DNA: TGTGCCAGTAGTATTCCAGGTCGTAGCAATCAGCCCCAGCATTTT.